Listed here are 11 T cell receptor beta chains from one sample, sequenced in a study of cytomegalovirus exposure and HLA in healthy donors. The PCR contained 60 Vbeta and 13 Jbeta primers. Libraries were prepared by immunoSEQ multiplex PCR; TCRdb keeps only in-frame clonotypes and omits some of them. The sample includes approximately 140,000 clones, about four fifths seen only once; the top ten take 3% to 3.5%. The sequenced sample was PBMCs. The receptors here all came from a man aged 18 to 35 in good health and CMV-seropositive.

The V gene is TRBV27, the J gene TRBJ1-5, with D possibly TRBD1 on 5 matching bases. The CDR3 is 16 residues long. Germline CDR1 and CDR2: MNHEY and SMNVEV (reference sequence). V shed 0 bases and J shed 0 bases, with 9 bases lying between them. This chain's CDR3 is CASSLSAGSSNQPQHF. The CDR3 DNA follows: TGTGCCAGCAGTTTATCGGCAGGGTCTAGCAATCAGCCCCAGCATTTT.

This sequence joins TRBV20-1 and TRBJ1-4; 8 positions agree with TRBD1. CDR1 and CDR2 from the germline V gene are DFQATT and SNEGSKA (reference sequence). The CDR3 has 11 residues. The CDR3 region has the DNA TGCGGCAGGGGGCGAGACGAAAAACTGTTTTTT. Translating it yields CGRGRDEKLFF.

The CDR3 DNA sequence: TGTGCCAGCAGCTCGGACTCAGAGCAGTTCTTC. Translating it yields CASSSDSEQFF. The chain has TRBV11-3 and TRBJ2-1, with TRBD2 as a possible D gene (5 bases). From germline, CDR1 is SGHNT and CDR2 YENEEA. The CDR3 length is 11 residues. V was clipped by 4 bases and J by 10 bases, with 8 bases between them.

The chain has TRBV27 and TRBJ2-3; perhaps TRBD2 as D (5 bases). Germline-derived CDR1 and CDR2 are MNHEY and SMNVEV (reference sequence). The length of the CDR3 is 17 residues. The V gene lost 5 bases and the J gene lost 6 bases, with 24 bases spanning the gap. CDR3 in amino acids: CASSLAWDFGSIDTQYF. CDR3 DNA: TGTGCCAGCAGTCTTGCATGGGATTTTGGGAGTATTGATACGCAGTATTTT.

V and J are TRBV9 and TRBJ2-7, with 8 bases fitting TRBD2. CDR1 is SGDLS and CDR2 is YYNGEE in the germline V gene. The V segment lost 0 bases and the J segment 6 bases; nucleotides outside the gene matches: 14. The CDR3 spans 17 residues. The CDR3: CASSVEVGGLGYSEQYF. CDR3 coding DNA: TGTGCCAGCAGCGTAGAGGTGGGGGGACTAGGATACAGCGAGCAGTACTTC.

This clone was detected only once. For the CDR3, the DNA is TGCAGCGCTTCCAGGGGTGAGGGCACTGAAGCTTTCTTT. It is translated as CSASRGEGTEAFF. The V and J genes are TRBV29-1 and TRBJ1-1, with D perhaps matching TRBD1 (6 bases). There are 13 residues in the CDR3. Germline assignment: CDR1 SQVTM and CDR2 ANQGSEA. With 7 bases removed from V and 4 bases from J, the gap between germline ends came to 16 bases.

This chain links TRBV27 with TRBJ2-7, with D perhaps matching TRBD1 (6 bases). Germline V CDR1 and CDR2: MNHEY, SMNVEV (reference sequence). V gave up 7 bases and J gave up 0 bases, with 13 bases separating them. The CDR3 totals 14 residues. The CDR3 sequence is CASKLGQTSYEQYF. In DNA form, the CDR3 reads TGTGCCAGCAAACTCGGACAGACCTCCTACGAGCAGTACTTC.

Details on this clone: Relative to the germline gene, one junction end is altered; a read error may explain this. The CDR3 sequence is CASSFGGLNAEAFF. The CDR3 DNA reads TGTGCCAGCAGTTTCGGGGGGCTGAACGCTGAAGCTTTCTTT. The V call is TRBV27, the J call TRBJ1-1; D perhaps matches TRBD1 (6 bases). The CDR3 extends over 14 amino acids. The germline V gene encodes CDR1 MNHEY and CDR2 SMNVEV (reference sequence).

CDR3 sequence: CATSRGLAGTYEQYF. CDR3 in DNA: TGTGCCACCAGCAGAGGACTAGCGGGAACCTACGAGCAGTACTTC. This sequence joins TRBV15 and TRBJ2-7; 11 nucleotides match TRBD2. Trimming at V came to 1 base and at J to 2 bases, leaving 1 base not matched to a gene. This CDR3 has 15 amino acids. CDR1 is LNHNV and CDR2 is YYDKDF in the germline V gene (reference sequence). The variable domain in full, completed from reference TRBV15 and TRBJ2-7, reads DAMVIQNPRYQVTQFGKPVTLSCSQTLNHNVMYWYQQKSSQAPKLLFHYYDKDFNNEADTPDNFQSRRPNTSFCFLDIRSPGLGDTAMYLCATSRGLAGTYEQYFGPGTRLTVT.

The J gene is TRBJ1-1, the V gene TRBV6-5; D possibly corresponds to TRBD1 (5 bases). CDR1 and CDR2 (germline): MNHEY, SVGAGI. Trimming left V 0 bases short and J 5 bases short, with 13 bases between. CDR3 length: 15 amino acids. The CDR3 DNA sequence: TGTGCCAGCAGTTACTCAGATGGGGCCGGTACTGAAGCTTTCTTT. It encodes CASSYSDGAGTEAFF.

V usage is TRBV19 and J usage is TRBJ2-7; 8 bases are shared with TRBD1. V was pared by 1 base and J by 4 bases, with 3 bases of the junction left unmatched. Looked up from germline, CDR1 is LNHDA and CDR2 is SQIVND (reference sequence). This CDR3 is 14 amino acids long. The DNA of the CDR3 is TGTGCCAGTAGTATAGGGACAGGGACTTACGAGCAGTACTTC. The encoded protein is CASSIGTGTYEQYF. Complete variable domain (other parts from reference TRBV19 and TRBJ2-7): DGGITQSPKYLFRKEGQNVTLSCEQNLNHDAMYWYRQDPGQGLRLIYYSQIVNDFQKGDIAEGYSVSREKKESFPLTVTSAQKNPTAFYLCASSIGTGTYEQYFGPGTRLTVT.